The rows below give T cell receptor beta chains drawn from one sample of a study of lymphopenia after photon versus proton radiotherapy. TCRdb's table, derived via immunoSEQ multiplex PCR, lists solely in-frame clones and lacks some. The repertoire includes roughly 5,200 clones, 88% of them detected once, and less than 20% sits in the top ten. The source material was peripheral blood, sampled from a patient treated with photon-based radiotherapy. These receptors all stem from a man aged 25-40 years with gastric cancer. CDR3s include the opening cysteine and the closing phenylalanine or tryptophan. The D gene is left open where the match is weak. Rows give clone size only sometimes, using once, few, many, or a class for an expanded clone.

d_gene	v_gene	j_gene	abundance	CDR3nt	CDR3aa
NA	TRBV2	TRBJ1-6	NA	TGTGCCAGCAGCGGAACAGGCCTAGGGAATTCACCCCTCCACTTT	CASSGTGLGNSPLHF
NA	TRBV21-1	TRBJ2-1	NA	TGTGCCAGCAGCAAAGGGCCAGGGTTTGACAATGAGCAGTTCTTC	CASSKGPGFDNEQFF
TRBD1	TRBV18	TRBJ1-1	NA	TGTGCCAGCTCACCGGGACAGGGGATGAACACTGAAGCTTTCTTT	CASSPGQGMNTEAFF
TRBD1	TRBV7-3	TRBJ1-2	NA	TGTGCCAGCAGCCCCGGACAGGGTCACTATGGCTACACCTTC	CASSPGQGHYGYTF
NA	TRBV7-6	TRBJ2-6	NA	TGTGCCAGCAGCCCCTCTTTTGGCTATTGGACGGGAACAGGGTCTGGGGCCAACGTCCTGACTTTC	CASSPSFGYWTGTGSGANVLTF
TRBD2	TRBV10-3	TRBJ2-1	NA	TGTGCCATCAGTGAGCGGCTAGCGGGAGCTGGGAATGAGCAGTTCTTC	CAISERLAGAGNEQFF
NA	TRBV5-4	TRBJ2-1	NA	TGTGCCAGCAGCTTGACGGGCCGCTCCTACAATGAGCAGTTCTTC	CASSLTGRSYNEQFF
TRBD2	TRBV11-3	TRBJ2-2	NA	TGTGCCAGCAGCTCGCTAATGACTAGCGGGGTCCTCACCGGGGAGCTGTTTTTT	CASSSLMTSGVLTGELFF
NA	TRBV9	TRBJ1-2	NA	TGTGCCAGCAGCGTAGAACCGGACAGCCCTCATACCTATGGCTACACCTTC	CASSVEPDSPHTYGYTF
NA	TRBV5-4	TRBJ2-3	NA	TGTGCCAGCAGCTCAGGGGGGGCCCAGGCAGATACGCAGTATTTT	CASSSGGAQADTQYF
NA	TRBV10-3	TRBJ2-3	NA	TGTGCCATCAGTGCGGCTAGCGCAGATACGCAGTATTTT	CAISAASADTQYF
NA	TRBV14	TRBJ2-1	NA	TGTGCCAGCAGCCAGGGGACACGGCAGTTCTTC	CASSQGTRQFF
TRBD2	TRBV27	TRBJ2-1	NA	TGTGCCAGCAGCCCCGACACGGGTAGCGGGAGGGCCTTAAATGAGCAGTTCTTC	CASSPDTGSGRALNEQFF
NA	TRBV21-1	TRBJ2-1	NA	TGTGCCAGCAGCAAAATAATCAATGAGCAGTTCTTC	CASSKIINEQFF
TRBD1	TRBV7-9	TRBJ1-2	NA	TGTGCCAGCAGCCCCCCCAGGGGGTGGGATGGCTACACCTTC	CASSPPRGWDGYTF
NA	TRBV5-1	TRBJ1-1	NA	TGCGCCAGCAGCCAAGAGGGTTTAGGGAACACTGAAGCTTTCTTT	CASSQEGLGNTEAFF
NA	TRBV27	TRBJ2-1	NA	TGTGCCAGCAGTCCACGTCCGGGCAGCTACAATGAGCAGTTCTTC	CASSPRPGSYNEQFF
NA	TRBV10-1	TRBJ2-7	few	TGCGCCAGCAGCCCCCAGACGGGTGGCGAGCAGTACTTC	CASSPQTGGEQYF
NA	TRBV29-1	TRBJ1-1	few	TGCAGCGTTCTGAAGGGGTTGAACACTGAAGCTTTCTTT	CSVLKGLNTEAFF
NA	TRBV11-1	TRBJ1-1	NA	TGTGCCAGCAGCCACCAGTTCGGGGGGAACACTGAAGCTTTCTTT	CASSHQFGGNTEAFF
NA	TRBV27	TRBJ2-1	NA	TGTGCCAGCAAGGTGGCTAGCCGATACAATGAGCAGTTCTTC	CASKVASRYNEQFF
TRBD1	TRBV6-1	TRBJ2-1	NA	TGTGCCAGCAGTGGGGACAGGGGCGGTGAGCAGTTCTTC	CASSGDRGGEQFF
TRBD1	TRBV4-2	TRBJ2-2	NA	TGTGCCAGCAGCCATCCCGGACAGGGGGGTACCACCGGGGAGCTGTTTTTT	CASSHPGQGGTTGELFF
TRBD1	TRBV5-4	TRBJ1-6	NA	TGTGCCAGCAGCTCCCGGACAGGCCTTAATTCACCCCTCCACTTT	CASSSRTGLNSPLHF
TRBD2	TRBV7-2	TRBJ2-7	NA	TGTGCCGGCAGCTTAGGGCGGGAGGCCGAGCAGTACTTC	CAGSLGREAEQYF
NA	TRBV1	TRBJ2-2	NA	TGCACCAGCAGTGAACACACGTTAGGAGGCGTCGACACCGGGGAGCTGTTTTTT	CTSSEHTLGGVDTGELFF
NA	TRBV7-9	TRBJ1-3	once	TGTGCCAGCAGCCTCCGAAGTAGTTCCTCTGGAAACACCATATATTTT	CASSLRSSSSGNTIYF
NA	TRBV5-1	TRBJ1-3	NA	TGCGCCAGCAGCTCGACCACTACAGGGCCAGGAAACACCATATATTTT	CASSSTTTGPGNTIYF
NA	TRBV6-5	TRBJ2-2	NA	TGTGCCGCAGGGGCGAACACCGGGGAGCTGTTTTTT	CAAGANTGELFF
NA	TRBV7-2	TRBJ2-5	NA	TGTGCCAGCAGCTTAGGGGGGACCCAGGGGGAGACCCAGTACTTC	CASSLGGTQGETQYF
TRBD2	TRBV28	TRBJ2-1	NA	TGTGCCAGCAGTTCCGGGACTACCCGTCGAGAGCAGTTCTTC	CASSSGTTRREQFF
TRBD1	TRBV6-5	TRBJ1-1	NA	TGTGCCAGCAGACCCGGGACAGGGGGCACTGAAGCTTTCTTT	CASRPGTGGTEAFF
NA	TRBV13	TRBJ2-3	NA	TGTGCCAGCAGCCGGGGCCATACGCAGTATTTT	CASSRGHTQYF
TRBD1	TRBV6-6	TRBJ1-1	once	TGTGCCAGCAGTTACTCTTTACAGGGGACGGTGAAAGCTTTCTTT	CASSYSLQGTVKAFF
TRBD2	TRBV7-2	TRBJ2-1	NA	TGTGCCAGCAGCTTAGTAGTACTAGCGGGTAATGAGCAGTTCTTC	CASSLVVLAGNEQFF
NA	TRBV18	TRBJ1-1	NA	TGTGCCAGCTCACCGGAAAAAGAGAACACTGAAGCTTTCTTT	CASSPEKENTEAFF
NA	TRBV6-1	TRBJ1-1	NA	TGTGCCAGCAGTGAAAGGGGGTACACTGAAGCTTTCTTT	CASSERGYTEAFF
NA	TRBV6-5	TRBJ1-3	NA	TGTGCCAGCAGGGGGGCTACGCTTGGAAACACCATATATTTT	CASRGATLGNTIYF
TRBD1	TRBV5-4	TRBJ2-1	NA	TGTGCCAGCAGCTCCAGGGGACAGAATTACAATGAGCAGTTCTTC	CASSSRGQNYNEQFF
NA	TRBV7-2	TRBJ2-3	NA	TGTGCCAGCAGCCTCCCGTCCTCCACAGATACGCAGTATTTT	CASSLPSSTDTQYF
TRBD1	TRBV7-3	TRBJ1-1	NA	TGTGCCAGCAGCTTAAAAGGGGGCGCGGTAGCTTTCTTT	CASSLKGGAVAFF
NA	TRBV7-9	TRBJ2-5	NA	TGTGCCAGCAGCCCCCGGTTTTGGGGGGGCGAACAAGAGACCCAGTACTTC	CASSPRFWGGEQETQYF
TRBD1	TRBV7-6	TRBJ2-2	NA	TGTGCCAGCAGCTTTGGGACAGGGGGTGACACCGGGGAGCTGTTTTTT	CASSFGTGGDTGELFF
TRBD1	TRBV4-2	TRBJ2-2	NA	TGTGCCAGCAGCCACCCCGGGACAGGGGGGTCCGGGGAGCTGTTTTTT	CASSHPGTGGSGELFF
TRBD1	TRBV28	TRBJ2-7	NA	TGTGCCAGCAGCACGGGACAGGGGGACGAGCAGTACTTC	CASSTGQGDEQYF
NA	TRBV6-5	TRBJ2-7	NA	TGTGCCAGCAGTGAACCACGAGGGCTGTACTTC	CASSEPRGLYF
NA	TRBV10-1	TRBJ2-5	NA	TGCGCCAGCAGTGAGTCGGGGTTGGGGGAGACCCAGTACTTC	CASSESGLGETQYF
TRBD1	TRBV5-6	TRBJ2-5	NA	TGTGCCAGCAGCGAGACAGGGTATGGGGAGACCCAGTACTTC	CASSETGYGETQYF